This T cell receptor beta chain was found in a study of T cells in Graves' hyperthyroidism and ophthalmopathy (dated by TCRdb to between 2018 and 2021). Broadly, across the study: Peripheral blood samples were taken at the time of initial diagnosis, prior to any treatment. Prospective prediction of ophthalmopathy was tested in an independent validation cohort consisting of 18 hyperthyroidism patients and about 17 patients who later progressed to ophthalmopathy. The roughly 100 discovery patients were randomly split 7:3 into training and test sets. To identify distinguishing TCR V-J signatures, a discovery cohort of about 100 patients was used, comprising some 43 with Graves' ophthalmopathy and some 60 with stable Graves' hyperthyroidism. In addition, the study compared T-cell repertoires in thyroid tissue and in blood from over 5 Graves' hyperthyroidism patients. TCR Vbeta CDR3 sequencing of 120 to 150 peripheral blood samples (around 45 ophthalmopathy, about 75 hyperthyroidism and roughly 17 progressor patients) is reported in the paper. After blood sampling, hyperthyroidism patients were treated with methimazole at a starting dose of 30 mg daily, and ophthalmopathy patients were treated with high-dose intravenous methylprednisolone.

This clonotype appeared many times. This clone's antigen is unknown. It has no much larger one-base neighbor in the sample; base qualities were not kept. Graves' hyperthyroidism was defined as stable when no progression to ophthalmopathy occurred over 18 months of follow-up. The hyperthyroidism patients were between 18 and 65 years old and newly diagnosed, with a disease duration of less than 2 months. Any patient with an uncontrolled infection, another autoimmune disease, pregnancy or lactation was excluded. Clinical symptoms, serum thyroxine and TRAb, thyroid ultrasound, and orbital computed tomography formed the basis for the diagnoses. PBMCs were separated from 10 ml of fresh peripheral blood using Ficoll-Paque density gradient centrifugation. Total RNA was extracted with Trizol reagent, and quality was checked on an Agilent 2100 Bioanalyzer. Amplification of TCR beta CDR3 regions was carried out from RNA transcripts. The first round of RT-PCR for the TCR CDR3 was performed with the HTBI primer set and the Qiagen OneStep RT-PCR kit. Libraries were constructed in a second round of multiplex PCR, after which size selection and purification were performed. Libraries were sequenced paired-end with 100 bp reads on an Illumina HiSeq2000. The study's processing was this. SOAPnuke was used to process the raw data, removing reads that contained adapters or uncalled bases, had a mean Phred below 15, or lacked an exact match to the constant primer or identifier. COPE v1.2.5 was used to merge high-quality paired reads, and clonotypes were defined as unique nucleotide sequences. Clonotypes were aligned to IMGT TRBV, TRBD and TRBJ reference segments using MiTCR v1.1. The analysis was restricted to V-J combinations with a frequency above 0.0001, which together covered roughly 99% of the repertoires. A TCS score was defined as the ratio between F50 (clonal expansion) and ExV (chaos), using BLOSUM62-based TCRdist between CDR3 peptides within each V-J. Welch's t-statistics and random forest reduced several hundred V-J features to 13, which were used in a naive Bayes classifier (R e1071). Through fastp at Q25 and MiXCR, TCRdb rebuilt clones from the public reads, retaining in-frame beta chains. Each record represents a unique CDR3 protein, reported with the most common genes and DNA among its rows. The V and J calls shown here were made by TCRdb, not taken from the authors' results. This sample has some 180,000 distinct CDR3 sequences in its table, and around 15% of those were observed once. The top ten clones comprise 29% of the sample.

Reading from cysteine to phenylalanine, the CDR3 counts 14 amino acids. The only DNA kept is the CDR3, 42 bases in frame from the first base. The germline V gene sets CDR1 to SNHLY and CDR2 to FYNNEI. Deletion took 3 bases off V and 2 bases off J, with a span of 10 bases between the germline ends. General study outcomes and caveats: In validation, the model predicted progression to ophthalmopathy a median of about 6.8 months before onset, with roughly 70% sensitivity and roughly 79% specificity. Most expanded thyroid clonotypes (frequency above 0.001) were also detected in blood, suggesting blood repertoires may reflect thyroid immune responses. Ophthalmopathy was separated from stable hyperthyroidism by a 13 V-J signature model, with around 90% sensitivity and 81% to 82% specificity obtained in cross-validation and 80%/75% obtained in testing. Sample size was not statistically predetermined, and blinding of investigators to group allocation was not performed.

The chain is encoded by TRBV2 joined to TRBJ1-2, with the identity of the D gene unclear. The sequenced sample was blood. The TCR sequence derives from a woman aged 50 to 65 with Graves' hyperthyroidism. The nucleotide sequence is TGTGCCAGCAGTGATAGACAACTCAACTATGGCTACACCTTC. This translates into CASSDRQLNYGYTF. The full variable domain, completed from the reference TRBV2 and TRBJ1-2 proteins outside the CDR3, reads EPEVTQTPSHQVTQMGQEVILRCVPISNHLYFYWYRQILGQKVEFLVSFYNNEISEKSEIFDDQFSVERPDGSNFTLKIRSTKLEDSAMYFCASSDRQLNYGYTFGSGTRLTVV.